This TCR beta chain was retrieved from a study of T cells in women clearing cervical HPV infection. Study at large: Cases' blood sampling followed lesion detection by median approximately 150 days (90 to 200). Only a few women had HLA typing results available.

The repertoire was sequenced with immunoSEQ multiplex PCR; TCRdb's copy has only in-frame clones and lacks some. The specimen's table records about 30,000 clones. Regarding this clone: Its antigen is not identified. The read ends 3 residues early relative to the CDR3; the germline J gene fills the gap.

Whole-study results and caveats: Timing of associations relative to infection is unclear; T-cell subsets were not isolated. CIN3+ cases had significantly higher TCR richness than controls; evenness did not differ.

Looked up from germline, CDR1 is SQVTM and CDR2 is ANQGSEA. The CDR3 runs to 13 residues. This receptor was obtained from a woman between 18 and 75 years old with a cervical HPV16 infection that either progressed to CIN3+ or cleared (not recorded which). The gene calls are TRBV29-1 and TRBJ2-3; 9 nucleotides align to TRBD2. Sample: blood buffy coat. The DNA read from the CDR3 is TGCAGCGTGGGCGGGAGGGATCGAGAGACG. Its translation: CSVGGRDRET. The full CDR3 sequence reads CSVGGRDRETQYF.